Listed below are T cell receptor beta chains from one sample, sequenced in a study of cytomegalovirus exposure and HLA in healthy donors. TCRdb's copy holds only in-frame clones and misses some; the assay was immunoSEQ multiplex PCR. The profile shows roughly 180,000 clones, roughly 80% of them singletons. The source material was PBMCs. The receptors were sampled from a male donor in good health and CMV-seronegative. The CDR3 runs from the conserved cysteine through the conserved F or W. Each record gives: D gene, V gene, clone size, J gene, CDR3 protein, CDR3 DNA. The D gene is left open where the match is weak. Size is omitted from some rows. Given values are once, few, many or a class for expanded clones.

>NA|TRBV7-9|NA|TRBJ1-3
CASSLPGSGNTIYF
TGTGCCAGCAGCTTACCCGGGTCCGGAAACACCATATATTTT
>TRBD1|TRBV5-4|NA|TRBJ1-4
CASSFQGAGEKLFF
TGTGCCAGCAGCTTCCAGGGGGCAGGTGAAAAACTGTTTTTT
>TRBD2|TRBV7-9|NA|TRBJ2-5
CSSSLVREGRETQYF
TGTTCCAGCAGCTTAGTGCGGGAGGGCCGGGAGACCCAGTACTTC
>TRBD1|TRBV10-3|medium-sized|TRBJ1-3
CAISSGTGDTIYF
TGTGCCATCAGTTCCGGGACAGGAGACACCATATATTTT
>NA|TRBV9|NA|TRBJ2-5
CASSSPISGFQETQYF
TGTGCCAGCAGCTCTCCAATTAGCGGATTCCAAGAGACCCAGTACTTC
>TRBD2|TRBV10-2|NA|TRBJ2-1
CASRGGLAGGYNEQFF
TGCGCCAGCAGGGGGGGACTAGCGGGAGGGTACAATGAGCAGTTCTTC
>TRBD2|TRBV19|NA|TRBJ2-1
CASSIDQRSGGAHEQFF
TGTGCCAGTAGTATAGACCAGCGGAGCGGGGGGGCACATGAGCAGTTCTTC
>TRBD2|TRBV5-4|NA|TRBJ2-1
CASTSGRARGSYNEQFF
TGTGCCAGCACCAGCGGGAGGGCCCGAGGCTCCTACAATGAGCAGTTCTTC
>TRBD1|TRBV7-6|few|TRBJ1-5
CASSLEQGPHQPQHF
TGTGCCAGCAGCTTAGAACAGGGGCCTCATCAGCCCCAGCATTTT
>TRBD1|TRBV18|NA|TRBJ2-1
CASSPRQGSGNEQFF
TGTGCCAGCTCACCAAGACAGGGGAGTGGGAATGAGCAGTTCTTC
>NA|TRBV7-6|NA|TRBJ1-1
CASSFRQGSTEAFF
TGTGCCAGCAGCTTCCGTCAGGGGAGTACTGAAGCTTTCTTT
>NA|TRBV4-1|NA|TRBJ1-1
CASSHVTDDTEAFF
TGCGCCAGCAGCCACGTAACAGATGACACTGAAGCTTTCTTT
>NA|TRBV16|NA|TRBJ2-3
CASSQGGGTDTQYF
TGTGCCAGCAGCCAAGGCGGGGGCACAGATACGCAGTATTTT
>NA|TRBV4-3|NA|TRBJ1-2
CASSHVQVREVYGYTF
TGCGCCAGCAGCCACGTACAGGTACGCGAGGTCTATGGCTACACCTTC
>NA|TRBV21-1|NA|TRBJ2-1
CASSAWRGGLGNEQFF
TGTGCCAGCAGCGCCTGGCGGGGGGGCCTGGGCAATGAGCAGTTCTTC
>NA|TRBV6-5|NA|TRBJ2-7
CASSPRGNYEQYF
TGTGCCAGCAGCCCCAGGGGAAACTACGAGCAGTACTTC
>TRBD2|TRBV5-1|once|TRBJ2-3
CASSAIPSGELTDTQYF
TGCGCCAGCAGCGCCATTCCTAGCGGGGAGCTCACAGATACGCAGTATTTT
>TRBD2|TRBV28|few|TRBJ2-1
CASSRGGSYNEQFF
TGTGCCAGCAGTCGGGGGGGATCCTACAATGAGCAGTTCTTC
>TRBD1|TRBV28|NA|TRBJ2-7
CASEPGTGVYEQYF
TGTGCCAGCGAGCCCGGGACAGGGGTGTACGAGCAGTACTTC
>NA|TRBV7-9|NA|TRBJ2-7
CSSSLLGPQYF
TGTTCCAGCAGCTTATTGGGCCCGCAGTACTTC
>TRBD1|TRBV5-8|NA|TRBJ1-4
CASSLRQGAYEKLFF
TGTGCCAGCAGCTTGAGGCAGGGGGCTTATGAAAAACTGTTTTTT
>NA|TRBV5-1|NA|TRBJ1-1
CASSLVAGGNTEAFF
TGCGCCAGCAGCTTGGTAGCCGGGGGGAACACTGAAGCTTTCTTT
>NA|TRBV28|NA|TRBJ1-5
CASSLSGEQPQHF
TGTGCCAGCAGTTTATCGGGGGAACAGCCCCAGCATTTT
>NA|TRBV5-1|few|TRBJ2-1
CASSLVGSPSYNEQFF
TGCGCCAGCAGCTTGGTGGGGAGCCCATCCTACAATGAGCAGTTCTTC
>TRBD2|TRBV7-9|NA|TRBJ2-3
CASSSQLALTDTQYF
TGTGCCAGCAGCTCACAACTAGCGCTCACAGATACGCAGTATTTT
>NA|TRBV5-1|NA|TRBJ2-5
CASSLANTWETQYF
TGCGCCAGCAGCTTGGCGAACACATGGGAGACCCAGTACTTC
>NA|TRBV6-4|NA|TRBJ2-1
CASSAMGQSYNEQFF
TGTGCCAGCAGTGCGATGGGGCAGAGCTACAATGAGCAGTTCTTC
>NA|TRBV9|NA|TRBJ1-4
CASSLSGFTNEKLFF
TGTGCCAGCAGCTTATCAGGTTTCACTAATGAAAAACTGTTTTTT
>TRBD2|TRBV9|NA|TRBJ2-1
CASRGGSSYNEQFF
TGTGCCAGCAGGGGGGGGAGCTCCTACAATGAGCAGTTCTTC